Reported below is one T cell receptor (beta chain). This clonotype was detected only once. The antigen it binds to is not known. Base qualities are not recorded, but no much larger clone differs from it by a single base. A single read is weak support. The data originate from a study of draining lymph node invasion in breast cancer (dated by TCRdb to about 2020). Context from the whole study: Metastasis in lymph nodes was diagnosed using histology and cytokeratin immunohistochemistry and was confirmed with EpCAM/CD45 flow cytometry. Across breast cancer tissues, a separate targeted assay used bulk TCR-beta CDR3 sequencing to compare sorted memory regulatory T cells with memory conventional CD4 T cells. From each patient, matched non-invaded and tumor-invaded tumor-draining lymph nodes and the primary tumor were collected, and both Treg and Tconv subsets were profiled. The separate targeted TCR sequencing included lymph nodes from five patients, and primary tumors were also sequenced for three of those five patients. Results the study describes overall, beyond this receptor: Per tissue, roughly 12-25% of Treg TCRs were found to be shared with Tconvs, and this sharing was interpreted as suggesting peripheral Treg induction. Detection of some of the top 100 tumor clones in both invaded and non-invaded nodes suggests recirculation between tumor and draining nodes. The data could not resolve whether Treg conversion took place in a given organ or whether converted Tregs recirculated between nodes and tumor. TCRs shared between Treg and Tconv subsets were regarded as suggestive, but not proof, of a common clonal origin. Across all tissues in the targeted TCR-seq data, Tregs appeared to be more clonally expanded than Tconvs, and both subsets showed lower diversity in tumor than in lymph nodes. Tracking the tumor top-100 clones was possible in just two patients.

Germline trimming: 5 bases from V, 0 bases from J; junction bases outside gene matches: 12. The CDR3 covers 17 residues, taking in both the cysteine and the phenylalanine. Only CDR3 DNA is held: 51 bases, read in frame from base 1. The library relied on bulk RNA-seq. The run used an Illumina HiSeq 2500. The authors' analysis ran thus. For the separate targeted TCR-seq dataset, CDR3 sequences were extracted and quantified from raw reads using MiXCR version 2.1.5 with default parameters. TCR-beta clones in the separate targeted TCR-seq dataset were defined according to the combination of V gene, J gene and CDR3 sequence. In the separate targeted TCR-seq dataset, clones with fewer than three counts were first removed, after which only the 90% most strongly expressed clones per sample were kept. For each tissue in the separate targeted TCR-seq dataset, Treg-Tconv overlap was calculated by dividing the number of shared clones by the total number of Treg clones and multiplying by 100. TCRdb reran the public reads through fastp at Q25 and MiXCR, keeping productive beta chains. Rows are unified per CDR3 protein, each entry keeping the most common DNA and genes. TCRdb's processing, not the authors', yielded these V and J calls. Recorded for this sample are about 2,900 distinct CDR3 sequences; around 83% of them occurred a single time. Together, the top ten hold about a tenth of the sample.

Memory conventional CD4 T cells were isolated by sorting for CD4+ CD45RA- CD25- cells. Tumor-draining lymph nodes were classified as non-invaded or invaded according to the absence or presence of metastatic tumor cells. Before staining and sorting, T cells were pre-enriched using a Miltenyi Pan T Cell isolation kit. Immunohistochemistry for estrogen receptor, progesterone receptor, HER2 and Ki-67 was used to characterize primary tumors. Within a few hours after surgery, fresh surgical tissue was processed by cutting the tissue into small fragments. The tissue fragments were digested enzymatically for roughly 20 minutes with Liberase TL plus DNase and were then passed through a 40-micrometer strainer. After DAPI live/dead staining, sorting was performed on a BD FACS Aria II with roughly 96-99% purity. Sorted cells were lysed in TCL buffer, and RNA was purified using a Norgen Single Cell RNA purification kit that included DNase treatment.

This receptor chain uses TRBV12-3 or TRBV12-4 and TRBJ1-2, and 7 junctional nucleotides match TRBD1. The origin of this receptor is a female donor with luminal breast cancer. The sequenced sample consisted of sorted memory CD4+ effector T cells from a lymph node. Reading the label with the study, this specimen's cell subset or site is: CD45RA-negative sorted CD4+ T cells (memory Tconv or effector/memory Treg). The DNA sequence follows: TGTGCCAGCAGTGGCATCGCCTCCGGGACAGCTAACTATGGCTACACCTTC. The encoded protein is CASSGIASGTANYGYTF.